The subject of this entry is one TCR beta chain. There is no known antigen for this receptor. No per-base quality is available; no much larger clone lies one base away. From the cysteine up to the phenylalanine, the CDR3 has a length of 16 residues. Of all the DNA, just the CDR3 is kept, 48 bases in frame from base 1. From the germline V gene (reference sequence), CDR1 is LNHNV and CDR2 is YYDKDF. Unmatched junction bases come to 11, with V trimmed by 2 bases and J by 8 bases. The data belong to a study of T cell responses to AZD1222 COVID-19 vaccine (dated by TCRdb to about 2021). Regarding the research as a whole: AZD1222 recipients with second doses at about 4 weeks or about 12 weeks were pooled, because spike-specific TCR depth and breadth did not differ between schedules. TCR sequencing was performed for roughly 250 trial participants, of whom some 200 were given two doses of AZD1222 and around 25 were given two doses of MenACWY control vaccine. Trial participants were enrolled by age into subgroups of 18-55, 56-69 and 70-plus years, and approximately 150, 30 and 60 TCR-sequenced participants, respectively, were included in these subgroups. Broad study findings and their caveats: Participants were mostly white British and included more females than males, and it was suggested by the authors that clonal diversity may have been underestimated. After two AZD1222 doses, both the breadth and the depth of spike-specific TCRs were significantly higher than at day 0 and than in MenACWY recipients. The 56-69-year group was small, and its depth increase did not reach significance, likely because of low power. CD4 TCRs associated with the vaccine covered the entire spike protein, and the dominant responses were in regions 160-218 and 743-854. Reportedly, almost half of the unique spike-specific TCRs recognized epitopes lying outside the regions that are mutated in the B.1.351 and B.1.1.7 variants. Because no day 14 peak-response samples were available, the repertoires could be characterized only after the peak T cell response. Conclusions about previously exposed vaccinees were limited because only six AZD1222 recipients were SARS-CoV-2 seropositive at baseline.

The CDR3 regions of human TCRbeta chains were subjected to immunosequencing. The paper's processing steps were these. TCRs in the repertoires were matched against a reference library of SARS-CoV-2-specific TCRs that had been generated with the MIRA antigen-specificity platform. Breadth was defined as the fraction of unique TCRs that were SARS-CoV-2-associated. Depth was defined as the fraction of total T cells that were SARS-CoV-2-associated. Each spike-specific TCR was assigned to its reactive spike region and to a CD4 or CD8 class using the MIRA data. Log10-transformed breadth and depth values were compared by one-way ANOVA with Sidak's multiple comparisons tests. TCRdb carries this immuneACCESS record with in-frame sequences only. Its versions omit some clonotypes, under half of them owing to an unresolved V gene in the studies checked, with the rest unexplained. The V and J calls and the clone size are those of that table, but D and trimming were determined from the DNA. For this sample the table gives roughly 60,000 clones, of which around 83% were detected only once. The ten largest account for around 20% of the sample.

Read against the paper, the sample's time point label means: baseline before first vaccination. Vaccinee samples were obtained from the UK trials COV001 and COV002, which included a single-blind randomized controlled phase 2/3 trial of AZD1222 (ChAdOx1 nCoV-19) in healthy adults. For TCRbeta chain sequencing, PBMC samples from trial participants were taken at day 0 and at day 28 after the second dose. The rearrangement combines TRBV15 with TRBJ1-4, with TRBD1 identical over 7 junction bases. This sequence originates from an adult in good health. The specimen was peripheral blood, collected on day 0 of AZD1222 vaccination. In nucleotide form, the sequence is TGTGCCACCAGCAGACAACAGGGGATTGGACGAGAAAAACTGTTTTTT. It specifies CATSRQQGIGREKLFF.